This TCR beta chain originates from a study of monozygotic twins with cystic fibrosis. Study-level findings and limits: J usage was most co-twin-similar in 8 of 16 pairs, V in 13. Age, concordance and disease severity did not associate with shared CDR3 numbers.

Germline V gene lookup returns CDR1 SGHDT and CDR2 YYEEEE. The CDR3 totals 15 residues. V was pared by 6 bases and J by 1 base, with 16 bases between. Clones were read by immunoSEQ multiplex PCR, and TCRdb kept only the in-frame ones, dropping some. The sample shows under 25,000 clones, approximately 97% of them seen only once. For this clone: Antigen specificity is unknown.

The sample consisted of blood. The origin of this receptor is a woman between 25 and 40 years old with cystic fibrosis. The rearrangement links TRBV5-6 to TRBJ1-1; TRBD1 is a possible D gene (5 bases). The DNA of the CDR3 is TGTGCCAGCATGTTGGGACGGCGATCGAACACTGAAGCTTTCTTT. This gives the protein CASMLGRRSNTEAFF.